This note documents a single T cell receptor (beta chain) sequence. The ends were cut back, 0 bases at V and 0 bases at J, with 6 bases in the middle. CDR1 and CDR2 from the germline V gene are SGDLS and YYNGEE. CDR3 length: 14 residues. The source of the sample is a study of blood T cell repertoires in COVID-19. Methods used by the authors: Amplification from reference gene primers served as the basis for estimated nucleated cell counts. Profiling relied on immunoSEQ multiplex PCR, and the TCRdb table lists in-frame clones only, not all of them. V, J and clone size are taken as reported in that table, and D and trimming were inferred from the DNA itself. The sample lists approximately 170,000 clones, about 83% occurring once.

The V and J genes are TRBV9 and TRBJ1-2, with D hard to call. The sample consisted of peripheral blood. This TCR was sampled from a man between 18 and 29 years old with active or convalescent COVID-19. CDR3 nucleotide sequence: TGTGCCAGCAGCGTAGGGTACACTAACTATGGCTACACCTTC. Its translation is CASSVGYTNYGYTF.